This TCR beta chain was recorded in a study of cytomegalovirus exposure and HLA in healthy donors. PCR amplification relied on 60 Vbeta primers (plus 13 Jbeta primers). This table comes from immunoSEQ multiplex PCR, and its TCRdb copy is limited to in-frame clones, with some not included. The data show around 100,000 clones, with around 73% seen just once and about 5.4% held by the top ten. For this clone: Its target is not known.

Study results and limitations: Because they were indistinguishable, some V segments, including TRBV6-2 and TRBV6-3, were excluded. Most of the TCR beta V segments (in an earlier analysis) were productive either about 90% or about 30% of the time. Later findings reportedly placed an Asian-associated ancestry cluster below the approximately 670-donor mean for N-insertions.

This CDR3 spans 14 amino acids. The V and J ends lost 4 bases and 4 bases respectively, with 11 bases between them. Germline V CDR1 and CDR2: SGHRS, YFSETQ. The chain recombines TRBV5-1 with TRBJ1-4; D call uncertain. Material: PBMCs. The clonotype was recovered from a woman aged 25 to 39 in good health and CMV-seropositive. The CDR3 protein is CASSTEQLNEKLFF. CDR3 in DNA: TGCGCCAGCAGCACGGAACAGCTTAATGAAAAACTGTTTTTT.